These 9 T cell receptor beta chains were all obtained from the same sample, sequenced in a study of CD8+CD57+ T cells in acquired aplastic anemia (dated by TCRdb to the late 2010s). Sequencer: Illumina HiSeq 2000. Profiling of TCR beta VDJ combinations and CDR3 sequences used genomic DNA as the template. The raw public reads went through TCRdb reprocessing: fastp at Q25, MiXCR clone calling, in-frame beta chains kept. Rows are unified per CDR3 protein, each entry keeping the most common DNA and genes. The sample contains 400,000 to 450,000 distinct CDR3 sequences, around 68% of them found a single time. Clones ranked in the top ten supply less than 4% of the sample. The sequenced sample was sorted CD4+, CD8+, or CD8+CD57+ T cells (not recorded which) from PBMCs. The receptor set was obtained from a human donor in good health, serving as a control.

This chain connects TRBV7-9 to TRBJ1-2, with D perhaps matching TRBD1 (5 bases). Per germline, CDR1 SEHNR and CDR2 FQNEAQ (reference sequence). Trimming cost V 4 bases and J 11 bases, with 23 bases left between them. This CDR3 region has 15 residues. CDR3 in DNA: TGTGCCAGCAGCTCCGCAGTGGGGCAATACGAGCAGTACACCTTC. Translation: CASSSAVGQYEQYTF.

This clonotype has only one observation. Germline is not matched at one junction end, which may reflect a read error. The gene calls are TRBV2 and TRBJ2-3; 8 bases line up with TRBD2. CDR3 length: 14 residues. Germline V gene sequence: CDR1 SNHLY, CDR2 FYNNEI. As DNA, the CDR3 is TGTGCCAGCCGTGGGCTAGCGGGCGCAGATACGCTGTATTTT. The encoded protein is CASRGLAGADTLYF. The complete variable domain, with remaining parts taken from reference TRBV2 and TRBJ2-3, reads EPEVTQTPSHQVTQMGQEVILRCVPISNHLYFYWYRQILGQKVEFLVSFYNNEISEKSEIFDDQFSVERPDGSNFTLKIRSTKLEDSAMYFCASRGLAGADTLYFGPGTRLTVL.

Here the CDR3 reads CSADVRSGANYGYTF. The CDR3, as DNA: TGCAGTGCTGACGTTAGGTCAGGGGCTAACTATGGCTACACCTTC. This rearrangement joins TRBV20-1 to TRBJ1-2; D is possibly TRBD1 (6 bases). This CDR3 is 15 amino acids long. Germline V lookup: CDR1 DFQATT, CDR2 SNEGSKA (reference sequence). The V and J ends lost 5 bases and 0 bases respectively, with 16 bases between them.

There are many counts of this clonotype. Here the CDR3 reads CASSLGAEGNTIYF. In DNA form, the CDR3 reads TGTGCCAGCAGCTTAGGGGCCGAGGGGAACACCATATATTTT. This chain connects TRBV11-2 to TRBJ1-3; a weak D match, TRBD1 (5 bases). Germline loops: CDR1 SGHAT, CDR2 FQNNGV. V was trimmed by 1 base and J by 7 bases, leaving 11 bases between them. The length of the CDR3 is 14 residues.

The chain couples TRBV7-2 to TRBJ2-3; TRBD1 matches 8 bases. Trimming cost V 7 bases and J 2 bases; bases outside gene matches: 5. The CDR3 is made up of 14 amino acids. Germline loops: CDR1 SGHTA, CDR2 FQGNSA. For the CDR3, the DNA is TGTGCCAGCACCGACAGGGGAACCACAGATACGCAGTATTTT. Protein sequence: CASTDRGTTDTQYF.

This clonotype was counted many times. The chain employs TRBV7-2 and TRBJ1-2; TRBD1 agrees at 7 bases. Germline assignment: CDR1 SGHTA and CDR2 FQGNSA. CDR3 length: 15 residues. Trimming took 3 bases from V and 0 from J; bases not matched to a gene: 4. In DNA, the CDR3 is TGTGCCAGCAGCTTGGACAGGAGTTCTAACTATGGCTACACCTTC. This encodes CASSLDRSSNYGYTF. Full variable domain (outside the CDR3, taken from reference TRBV7-2 and TRBJ1-2): GAGVSQSPSNKVTEKGKDVELRCDPISGHTALYWYRQSLGQGLEFLIYFQGNSAPDKSGLPSDRFSAERTGGSVSTLTIQRTQQEDSAVYLCASSLDRSSNYGYTFGSGTRLTVV.

This sequence joins TRBV12-3 or TRBV12-4 and TRBJ1-1; 7 nucleotides agree with TRBD1. J lost 1 base, V lost 3 bases, and 2 bases had no gene match. This CDR3 has 14 amino acids. CDR3 sequence: CASSFGTANTEAFF. CDR3 sequence (DNA): TGTGCCAGCAGTTTCGGGACAGCGAACACTGAAGCTTTCTTT.

Note on this clonotype: One end of the junction fails to match germline, which may point to a read error. The V call is TRBV10-1, the J call TRBJ1-1; 7 bases fit TRBD1. Per germline, CDR1 WNHNN and CDR2 SYGVQD (reference sequence). The CDR3 consists of 16 residues. The CDR3 nucleotides are TGCGCCAGCGGACGCGACAGGGACGGTAAAGCCACTGAAGCTCTCTTT. It yields the protein CASGRDRDGKATEALF.

This chain connects TRBV25-1 to TRBJ2-1, with 10 nucleotides matching TRBD1. Germline V CDR1 and CDR2: MGHDK, SYGVNS. The CDR3 sequence is 13 residues long. V shed 6 bases and J 12 bases; nucleotides not matched to a gene: 8. The CDR3 sequence: CASSRDRGSVQFF. The CDR3 DNA sequence: TGTGCCAGCAGCCGGGACAGGGGATCTGTGCAGTTCTTC.